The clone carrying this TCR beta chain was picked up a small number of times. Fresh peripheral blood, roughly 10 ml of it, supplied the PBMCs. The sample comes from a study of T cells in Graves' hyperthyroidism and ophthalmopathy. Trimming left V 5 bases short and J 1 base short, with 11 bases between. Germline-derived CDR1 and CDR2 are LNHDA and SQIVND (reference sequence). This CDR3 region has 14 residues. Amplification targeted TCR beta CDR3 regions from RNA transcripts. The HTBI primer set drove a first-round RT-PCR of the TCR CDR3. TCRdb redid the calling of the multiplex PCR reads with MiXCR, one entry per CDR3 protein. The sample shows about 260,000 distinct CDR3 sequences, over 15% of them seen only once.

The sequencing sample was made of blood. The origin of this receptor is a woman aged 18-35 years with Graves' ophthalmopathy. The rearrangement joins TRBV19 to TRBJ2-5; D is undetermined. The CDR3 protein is CASSPRRPQETQYF. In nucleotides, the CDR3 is TGTGCCAGTAGTCCCCGAAGGCCCCAAGAGACCCAGTACTTC.